The 7 T cell receptor beta chains reported below all come from one sample, sequenced in a study of blood T cell repertoires in COVID-19. The repertoire was sequenced with immunoSEQ multiplex PCR; TCRdb's copy has only in-frame clones and lacks some. Of around 340,000 clones listed, approximately 91% are singletons. The sample was PBMCs or T cells enriched from blood (not recorded which). The source is a woman under 40 who had been exposed to COVID-19.

This chain links TRBV9 with TRBJ2-5; the D gene is possibly TRBD2 (5 bases). There are 12 residues in the CDR3. Trimming took off 7 bases at V and 7 bases at J, with 14 bases between the two ends. Germline values: CDR1 SGDLS, CDR2 YYNGEE. The CDR3 bases are TGTGCCAGCGGACCGGACTTCGGGACCCAGTACTTC. Amino acids: CASGPDFGTQYF.

The chain has TRBV27 and TRBJ2-3; D perhaps matches TRBD1 (6 bases). V was clipped by 2 bases and J by 1 base, with 13 bases between them. Per the germline V gene, CDR1 is MNHEY and CDR2 is SMNVEV (reference sequence). The CDR3 has 16 amino acids. In nucleotides, the CDR3 is TGTGCCAGCAGTTTAGGTACAGGGTGGGGCACAGATACGCAGTATTTT. Protein: CASSLGTGWGTDTQYF.

This clone was observed a few times. The chain has TRBV6-5 and TRBJ2-1; 8 positions agree with TRBD2. Trimming cost V 2 bases and J 1 base; bases outside gene matches: 1. CDR1 and CDR2 (germline): MNHEY, SVGAGI. The CDR3 sequence is 15 residues long. The CDR3 spells CASSYVAGSYNEQFF. CDR3 DNA: TGTGCCAGCAGTTACGTAGCGGGATCCTACAATGAGCAGTTCTTC.

The count of this clone is one. The chain couples TRBV10-3 to TRBJ2-5; the match to TRBD2 covers 9 bases. Trimming removed 10 bases from V and 2 bases from J; junction bases left unmatched: 8. CDR1 and CDR2 from the germline V gene are ENHRY and SYGVKD. The CDR3 sequence is 14 residues long. The CDR3 region has the DNA TGTGCCACCAAACTAGCGGGTGTTCAAGAGACCCAGTACTTC. This translates into CATKLAGVQETQYF.

The chain uses TRBV7-8 and TRBJ2-5, with D maybe TRBD2 (6 bases). Germline V CDR1 and CDR2: SGHVS, FQNEAQ. Between the trimmed V and J ends, which lost 4 bases and 5 bases, there was a span of 17 bases. This CDR3 spans 15 amino acids. CDR3 bases: TGTGCCAGCAGCTCCTCGTCGGCGGGGTTTGAGACCCAGTACTTC. Translation gives CASSSSSAGFETQYF.

The chain recombines TRBV7-9 with TRBJ2-7; tentative D call: TRBD2 (6 bases). The germline gives CDR1 SEHNR, CDR2 FQNEAQ (reference sequence). The CDR3 runs 14 residues. V gave up 5 bases and J gave up 2 bases, with 13 bases separating them. The CDR3: CASSHGLPTYEQYF. As DNA, the CDR3 is TGTGCCAGCAGCCATGGACTACCTACCTACGAGCAGTACTTC.

The DNA for the CDR3 is TGTGCCACTTGGGGGGGAAGAGGAGCCTACGAGCAGTACTTC. The encoded protein is CATWGGRGAYEQYF. The gene calls are TRBV2 and TRBJ2-7; 7 nucleotides match TRBD2. The junction had 11 bases not matched to a gene; V was cut back by 10 bases and J by 2 bases. The CDR3 is 14 residues long. Germline loops: CDR1 SNHLY, CDR2 FYNNEI.